These 30 T cell receptor beta chains originate from one sample sequenced in a study of post-analysis software for immune sequencing data. Study-wide results and caveats: A few TRBV segments were significantly more frequent in patients than in controls. TRBV5-6, TRBV5-1 and TRBV20-1 were among these segments.

Unique molecular identifiers featured in each of the TCR beta cDNA libraries. TCRdb re-called the PCR reads with MiXCR, one entry per CDR3 protein. The sample contains around 400,000 distinct CDR3 sequences, less than 35% of which appear only once. Their antigens remain unidentified. Sample: blood. The receptors derive from a girl aged 10-17 years with multiple sclerosis.

The gene calls are TRBV7-9 and TRBJ2-5; 7 positions match TRBD2. Germline V gene lookup returns CDR1 SEHNR and CDR2 FQNEAQ (reference sequence). The ends lost 2 bases at V and 1 base at J; junction bases unmatched: 4. This CDR3 has 15 residues. CDR3: CASSLISGAQETQYF. CDR3 nucleotide sequence: TGTGCCAGCAGCTTAATAAGCGGGGCCCAAGAGACCCAGTACTTC.

This clonotype was seen a few times. The V and J genes are TRBV5-1 and TRBJ2-1; 13 bases match TRBD2. CDR3 length: 17 residues. The germline V gene has CDR1 SGHRS and CDR2 YFSETQ. V gave up 3 bases and J gave up 8 bases; unmatched junction bases: 11. This CDR3 reads CASSSIALAGGPHEQFF. The CDR3 DNA follows: TGCGCCAGCAGCTCCATCGCACTAGCGGGGGGGCCCCATGAGCAGTTCTTC.

This clonotype was seen only a few times. The rearrangement links TRBV4-1 to TRBJ2-5, with 16 positions matching TRBD2. The germline V gene encodes CDR1 MGHRA and CDR2 YSYEKL. Trimming took 3 bases from V and 10 from J; bases not matched to a gene: 5. The CDR3 spans 15 residues. In DNA, the CDR3 is TGCGCCAGCAGCCACGGGACTAGCGGGGGGGAGGTCCAGTACTTC. The encoded protein is CASSHGTSGGEVQYF.

A few counts support this clonotype. The chain links TRBV5-1 to TRBJ2-1; 9 bases fit TRBD2. Germline values: CDR1 SGHRS, CDR2 YFSETQ. J was trimmed by 4 bases and V by 8 bases; bases with no gene match: 7. CDR3 length: 14 residues. CDR3 amino acids: CASTASGAYNEQFF. The CDR3 region has the DNA TGCGCCAGTACCGCTAGCGGGGCGTACAATGAGCAGTTCTTC.

V is TRBV24-1 and J is TRBJ2-3; tentatively, D is TRBD2 (6 bases). The V gene's germline CDR1 is KGHDR and CDR2 SFDVKD. The CDR3 spans 16 residues. The V gene lost 2 bases and the J gene lost 2 bases, with 13 bases spanning the gap. CDR3 nucleotide sequence: TGTGCCACCAGTGATTCGGTGCGGGGCTCCACAGATACGCAGTATTTT. Translated, it gives CATSDSVRGSTDTQYF.

As concerns this clonotype: The junction differs from germline at one of its ends, possibly a read error. The V gene is TRBV7-6, the J gene TRBJ1-1; D ambiguous. Germline values: CDR1 SGHVS, CDR2 FNYEAQ. This CDR3 is built from 15 residues. The chain's CDR3 is CASSLVDGTNTEVFF. As DNA, the CDR3 is TGTGCCAGCAGCTTAGTCGACGGCACGAACACTGAAGTTTTCTTT.

Only one count was recorded for this clonotype. The chain links TRBV20-1 to TRBJ2-7; TRBD1 is a possible D gene (5 bases). V lost 6 bases to trimming and J lost 0 bases, with 12 bases between them. CDR1 and CDR2 (germline): DFQATT, SNEGSKA (reference sequence). CDR3 size: 13 residues. The chain's CDR3 is CSAPTDSSYEQYF. Here the CDR3 DNA reads TGCAGTGCCCCGACAGACAGCTCCTACGAGCAGTACTTC.

The rearrangement joins TRBV15 to TRBJ2-4; D tentatively fits TRBD1 or TRBD2 (5 bases each). This CDR3 is built from 13 residues. CDR1 and CDR2 from the germline V gene are LNHNV and YYDKDF (reference sequence). V was shortened by 5 bases and J by 6 bases, with 11 bases between the two germline ends. The CDR3 reads CATSPERGNIQYF. DNA of the CDR3: TGTGCCACCAGCCCAGAGAGGGGAAACATTCAGTACTTC.

This clonotype was seen a handful of times. The V and J genes are TRBV7-9 and TRBJ2-5; 10 positions match TRBD1. Trimming removed 5 bases from V and 11 bases from J; junction bases left unmatched: 8. The length of the CDR3 is 13 residues. CDR1 is SEHNR and CDR2 is FQNEAQ in the germline V gene (reference sequence). The CDR3 loop is CASSDRGRREQYF. The CDR3 DNA follows: TGTGCCAGCAGCGACAGGGGGCGCAGAGAGCAGTACTTC.

This clonotype occurred a few times. The chain joins TRBV7-2 to TRBJ1-2; D perhaps matches TRBD1 (6 bases). CDR1 and CDR2 from the germline V gene are SGHTA and FQGNSA. The CDR3 is 16 amino acids. The V end lost 1 base, the J end lost 4 bases, and 16 bases lay between the germline ends. The CDR3 DNA reads as TGTGCCAGCAGCTTAGGGACCCCAGGGACAAGCTATGGCTACACCTTC. This sequence encodes CASSLGTPGTSYGYTF.

The CDR3 DNA reads as TGCGCCAGCAGCCAGTGGGTGGGACGGATCACCTTC. Translated, it gives CASSQWVGRITF. The chain links TRBV4-3 to TRBJ1-2; D perhaps matches TRBD1 (5 bases). Per the germline V gene, CDR1 is LGHNA and CDR2 is YSLEER. Trimming stripped 3 bases from V and 13 bases from J, with 15 bases between. CDR3 length: 12 residues.

The chain joins TRBV7-2 to TRBJ2-1; TRBD2 might be the D (6 bases). Trimming pared 5 bases from V and 4 bases from J, leaving 12 bases between. This CDR3 comprises 14 residues. Germline CDR1 is SGHTA and CDR2 is FQGNSA. DNA of the CDR3: TGTGCCAGCAGCCCAGGACTATTTTACAATGAGCAGTTCTTC. The encoded protein is CASSPGLFYNEQFF. Complete variable domain (other parts from reference TRBV7-2 and TRBJ2-1): GAGVSQSPSNKVTEKGKDVELRCDPISGHTALYWYRQSLGQGLEFLIYFQGNSAPDKSGLPSDRFSAERTGGSVSTLTIQRTQQEDSAVYLCASSPGLFYNEQFFGPGTRLTVL.

This clonotype has more than one count but fewer than ten. The chain combines TRBV5-1 with TRBJ1-6, with 7 bases aligning to TRBD1. V was pared by 0 bases and J by 8 bases, with 2 bases of the junction left unmatched. Germline V lookup: CDR1 SGHRS, CDR2 YFSETQ. The CDR3 spans 14 residues. As DNA, the CDR3 is TGCGCCAGCAGCTTGGAGCAGGGGGATTCACCCCTCCACTTT. It is translated as CASSLEQGDSPLHF.

This clonotype was counted many times. CDR3: CSARDLIDRAPYEQYF. CDR3 nucleotides: TGCAGTGCTAGAGATCTCATAGACAGGGCCCCCTACGAGCAGTACTTC. The chain links TRBV20-1 to TRBJ2-7, with 7 nucleotides matching TRBD1. The CDR3 is 16 amino acids. Germline CDR1 is DFQATT and CDR2 is SNEGSKA (reference sequence). V lost 0 bases to trimming and J lost 2 bases; unmatched junction nucleotides: 10.

The rearrangement uses TRBV7-8 and TRBJ1-5, with a possible D match to TRBD1 (5 bases). V lost 5 bases and J 7 bases, leaving 15 bases between the germline ends. Germline V gene lookup returns CDR1 SGHVS and CDR2 FQNEAQ. The CDR3 is 14 amino acids. CDR3 nucleotide sequence: TGTGCCAGCAGCACAGCGGGGGGAACCCAGCCCCAGCATTTT. It encodes CASSTAGGTQPQHF. Drawing the rest from reference TRBV7-8 and TRBJ1-5, the complete variable domain is GAGVSQSPRYKVAKRGQDVALRCDPISGHVSLFWYQQALGQGPEFLTYFQNEAQLDKSGLPSDRFFAERPEGSVSTLKIQRTQQEDSAVYLCASSTAGGTQPQHFGDGTRLSIL.

This clonotype occurred a few times. This sequence joins TRBV7-2 and TRBJ2-4; possibly TRBD2 for D (7 bases). This CDR3 comprises 14 residues. In germline, CDR1 is SGHTA, CDR2 FQGNSA. V was trimmed by 5 bases and J by 8 bases, leaving 16 bases between them. The CDR3 reads CASSPGGGLDIQYF. The CDR3 DNA follows: TGTGCCAGCAGCCCCGGCGGGGGCTTGGACATTCAGTACTTC.

A few counts support this clonotype. Germline is not matched at one junction end, which may reflect a read error. The rearrangement links TRBV7-7 to TRBJ2-7, with 11 bases identical to TRBD1. The length of the CDR3 is 14 residues. Germline V gives CDR1 SSHAT, CDR2 FNYEAQ (reference sequence). The CDR3 loop reads CASSSGQGAGEQYF. The CDR3 nucleotides are TGTGCTAGCAGCTCCGGACAGGGGGCTGGCGAGCAGTACTTC.

V gene TRBV4-3 combines with J gene TRBJ1-4, with 7 bases that match TRBD1. The CDR3 has 18 amino acids. The J segment lost 6 bases and the V segment lost 5 bases, leaving 18 bases of the junction unmatched. The germline V gene has CDR1 LGHNA and CDR2 YSLEER. This CDR3 reads CASSCLNPLRGLDEKLFF. For the CDR3, the DNA is TGCGCCAGCAGCTGCCTTAACCCGCTAAGGGGGCTTGATGAAAAACTGTTTTTT.

Only one count was recorded for this clonotype. The rearrangement uses TRBV10-1 and TRBJ1-1; no clear D. CDR1 WNHNN and CDR2 SYGVQD come from the germline V gene (reference sequence). The V gene lost 6 bases and the J gene lost 3 bases, with 14 bases spanning the gap. The length of the CDR3 is 14 residues. In DNA form, the CDR3 reads TGCGCCAGCAGGCCACGGCGTGGGGACACTGAAGCTTTCTTT. Amino acid sequence: CASRPRRGDTEAFF.

V usage is TRBV29-1 and J usage is TRBJ2-5; 8 bases line up with TRBD1. CDR1 is SQVTM, CDR2 ANQGSEA, per germline. CDR3 length equals 13 residues. The J segment lost 1 base and the V segment lost 6 bases, leaving 4 bases of the junction unmatched. CDR3 in amino acids: CSVIGTGQETQYF. CDR3 coding DNA: TGCAGCGTGATCGGGACAGGCCAAGAGACCCAGTACTTC.

The genes are TRBV12-3 or TRBV12-4 and TRBJ2-7; 8 nucleotides agree with TRBD1. The ends lost 6 bases at V and 3 bases at J; junction bases unmatched: 7. The CDR3 sequence is 14 residues long. The CDR3: CASSLRGQVYEQYF. The DNA of the CDR3 is TGTGCCAGCAGCCTCCGGGGACAGGTCTACGAGCAGTACTTC.

This clonotype was detected a few times. V usage is TRBV4-3 and J usage is TRBJ2-7; D may be TRBD2 (5 bases). V dropped 3 bases and J dropped 1 base, with 10 bases sitting between them. The CDR3 runs 14 residues. Germline V gives CDR1 LGHNA, CDR2 YSLEER. The CDR3 region is CASSQGRESYEQYF. CDR3 nucleotide sequence: TGCGCCAGCAGCCAGGGTCGGGAATCCTACGAGCAGTACTTC.

The CDR3 protein is CASSLTHEQFF. The CDR3 DNA reads TGTGCCAGCAGCTTAACCCATGAGCAGTTCTTC. The J gene is TRBJ2-1, the V gene TRBV7-9; D is unclear. Germline V lookup: CDR1 SEHNR, CDR2 FQNEAQ (reference sequence). The CDR3 runs 11 residues. Trimming took off 2 bases at V and 8 bases at J, with 4 bases between the two ends.

This clonotype was seen a handful of times. V usage is TRBV7-2 and J usage is TRBJ1-4, with D tentatively TRBD1 (6 bases). V was cut by 4 bases and J by 4 bases, with 16 bases left in between. This CDR3 is built from 16 residues. Looked up from germline, CDR1 is SGHTA and CDR2 is FQGNSA. The DNA of the CDR3 is TGTGCCAGCAGCTCCCCGGACAGTGCAATTAATGAAAAACTGTTTTTT. It yields the protein CASSSPDSAINEKLFF.

The chain uses TRBV5-1 and TRBJ2-5; 9 nucleotides align to TRBD2. The CDR3 runs 14 residues. Per the germline V gene, CDR1 is SGHRS and CDR2 is YFSETQ. V shed 6 bases and J 1 base; nucleotides not matched to a gene: 4. The CDR3 here is CASMGGGAQETQYF. Written as DNA, the CDR3 is TGCGCCAGCATGGGCGGGGGGGCCCAAGAGACCCAGTACTTC.

This clonotype was picked up a small number of times. This chain links TRBV7-9 with TRBJ1-5, with D possibly matching TRBD1 (5 bases). Looked up from germline, CDR1 is SEHNR and CDR2 is FQNEAQ (reference sequence). The CDR3 is 18 residues long. Deletions cut 2 bases from V and 0 bases from J, with 17 bases between. CDR3: CASSLTEGEGYSNQPQHF. CDR3 DNA: TGTGCCAGCAGCTTAACAGAGGGAGAGGGGTATAGCAATCAGCCCCAGCATTTT.

The chain carries TRBV6-6 and TRBJ2-3; 11 positions match TRBD2. There are 14 residues in the CDR3. The germline V gene encodes CDR1 MNHNY and CDR2 SVGAGI (reference sequence). With V trimmed by 5 bases and J by 9 bases, 7 bases remained unmatched. CDR3 nucleotide sequence: TGTGCCAGCAGTAAACTAGCGGGAGTAGACACGCAGTATTTT. As protein: CASSKLAGVDTQYF.

This clonotype was observed a handful of times. This rearrangement joins TRBV21-1 to TRBJ2-3; the table calls TRBD1, which could not be checked here. TRBV21-1 is tagged as a pseudogene. The CDR3 extends over 14 amino acids. The DNA for the CDR3 is TGTGCCAGCAGCAAAATCCCGAGCGCAGATACGCAGTATTTT. Encoded protein: CASSKIPSADTQYF.

The chain joins TRBV20-1 to TRBJ2-5, with 11 bases matching TRBD2. The CDR3 loop spans 15 amino acids. V lost 3 bases and J lost 5; bases outside the gene matches: 8. Germline V CDR1 and CDR2: DFQATT, SNEGSKA (reference sequence). The CDR3 loop reads CSASPSGGPGETQYF. The CDR3 DNA follows: TGCAGTGCTAGCCCTAGCGGGGGGCCGGGGGAGACCCAGTACTTC.

The V gene is TRBV28, the J gene TRBJ2-3; 12 nucleotides align to TRBD2. CDR1 is MDHEN, CDR2 SYDVKM, per germline. Trimming removed 3 bases from V and 5 bases from J; junction bases left unmatched: 9. The CDR3 is made up of 17 amino acids. CDR3 in amino acids: CASSFPTSGGLKDTQYF. In nucleotides, the CDR3 is TGTGCCAGCAGTTTCCCGACTAGCGGGGGATTAAAAGATACGCAGTATTTT.